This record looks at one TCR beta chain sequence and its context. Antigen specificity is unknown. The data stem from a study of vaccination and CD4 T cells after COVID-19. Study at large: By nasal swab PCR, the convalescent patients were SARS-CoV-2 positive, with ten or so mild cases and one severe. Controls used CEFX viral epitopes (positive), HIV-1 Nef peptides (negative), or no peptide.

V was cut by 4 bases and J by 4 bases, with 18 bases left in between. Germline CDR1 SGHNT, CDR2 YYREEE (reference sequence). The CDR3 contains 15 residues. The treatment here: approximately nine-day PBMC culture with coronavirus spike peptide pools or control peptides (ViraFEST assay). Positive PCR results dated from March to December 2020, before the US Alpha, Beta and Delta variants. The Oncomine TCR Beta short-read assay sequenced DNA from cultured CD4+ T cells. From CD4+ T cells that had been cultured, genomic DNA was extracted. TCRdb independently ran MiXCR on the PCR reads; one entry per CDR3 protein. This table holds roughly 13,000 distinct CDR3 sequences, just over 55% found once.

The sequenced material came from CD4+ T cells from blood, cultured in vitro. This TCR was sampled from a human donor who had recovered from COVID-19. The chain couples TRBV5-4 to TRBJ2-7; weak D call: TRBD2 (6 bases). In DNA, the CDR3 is TGTGCCAGCAGCCAGAGGTGGGGGGATCAATACGAGCAGTACTTC. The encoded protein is CASSQRWGDQYEQYF.